The 32 T cell receptor beta chains presented below share a single source sample, sequenced in a study of T cell changes during pregnancy in multiple sclerosis. Libraries were prepared by immunoSEQ multiplex PCR; TCRdb keeps only in-frame clonotypes and omits some of them. The sample consists of 85,000 to 100,000 clones, under 95% of them appearing once. The sample here was peripheral blood, taken before pregnancy. These receptors were taken from a female donor with multiple sclerosis, enrolled in a pregnancy study.

This chain uses TRBV5-1 with TRBJ2-5; TRBD2 aligns across 8 bases. Germline V gene data show CDR1 as SGHRS and CDR2 as YFSETQ. The CDR3 has 14 residues. V dropped 3 bases and J dropped 5; count of bases not matched to a gene: 6. The CDR3 region has the DNA TGCGCCAGCAGCTGGACTAGCTCCAGGGAGACCCAGTACTTC. Translation gives CASSWTSSRETQYF.

This clone was counted a few times. The junction differs from germline at one of its ends, possibly a read error. The chain combines TRBV2 with TRBJ1-1, with 7 bases identical to TRBD1. CDR3 length: 9 residues. Germline lookup yields CDR1 SNHLY and CDR2 FYNNEI. The CDR3 bases are TGTGCCAGCAGTGAAGCGGGACAGTTT. Protein: CASSEAGQF.

This chain links TRBV6-1 with TRBJ2-3; the match to TRBD1 covers 8 bases. With V trimmed by 6 bases and J by 2 bases, 7 bases remained unmatched. From germline, CDR1 is MNHNS and CDR2 SASEGT. The CDR3 covers 15 residues. The CDR3 DNA is TGTGCCAGCAGGACCGACAGGGGTTTCACAGATACGCAGTATTTT. It codes for CASRTDRGFTDTQYF.

This chain connects TRBV14 to TRBJ2-7; D may be TRBD2 (6 bases). The CDR3 consists of 15 residues. Trimming removed 4 bases from V and 6 bases from J, with 19 bases in between. CDR1 SGHDN and CDR2 FVKESK come from the germline V gene. The CDR3: CASSLLGSGGVEQYF. The CDR3 DNA reads TGTGCCAGCAGCCTCTTGGGCTCCGGCGGGGTCGAGCAGTACTTC.

The chain recombines TRBV28 with TRBJ2-2; TRBD2 might be the D (6 bases). V was pared by 1 base and J by 1 base, with 13 bases between. Germline V CDR1 and CDR2: MDHEN, SYDVKM. This CDR3 is 17 amino acids long. The CDR3 DNA sequence: TGTGCCAGCAGTTTATCGAACCTAGCGAGGAACACCGGGGAGCTGTTTTTT. Protein product: CASSLSNLARNTGELFF.

This clone appeared once. V is TRBV29-1 and J is TRBJ1-5; D gene uncertain. V was pared by 5 bases and J by 7 bases, with 15 bases between. The CDR3 is made up of 13 amino acids. The germline gives CDR1 SQVTM, CDR2 ANQGSEA. The CDR3 region has the DNA TGCAGCGTTCTCTCACAAGTGGGCCAGCCCCAGCATTTT. Translation gives CSVLSQVGQPQHF. Full variable domain (outside the CDR3, taken from reference TRBV29-1 and TRBJ1-5): SAVISQKPSRDICQRGTSLTIQCQVDSQVTMMFWYRQQPGQSLTLIATANQGSEATYESGFVIDKFPISRPNLTFSTLTVSNMSPEDSSIYLCSVLSQVGQPQHFGDGTRLSIL.

V and J are TRBV9 and TRBJ2-5; 8 positions match TRBD2. In germline, CDR1 is SGDLS, CDR2 YYNGEE. The J segment lost 1 base and the V segment lost 4 bases, leaving 15 bases of the junction unmatched. The CDR3 totals 18 residues. This CDR3 reads CASSLLAGGSPAQETQYF. The CDR3 DNA reads TGTGCCAGCAGCCTCCTGGCGGGAGGAAGCCCCGCCCAAGAGACCCAGTACTTC.

V gene TRBV7-2 combines with J gene TRBJ2-2; 9 bases align to TRBD2. The V and J ends lost 2 bases and 7 bases, in that order; junction bases with no gene match: 11. This CDR3 is 17 amino acids long. Germline V lookup: CDR1 SGHTA, CDR2 FQGNSA. CDR3 sequence: CASSLPPRRGGDGELFF. DNA of the CDR3: TGTGCCAGCAGCTTACCCCCAAGGCGGGGGGGCGACGGGGAGCTGTTTTTT. Filled out from reference TRBV7-2 and TRBJ2-2, the complete variable domain reads GAGVSQSPSNKVTEKGKDVELRCDPISGHTALYWYRQSLGQGLEFLIYFQGNSAPDKSGLPSDRFSAERTGGSVSTLTIQRTQQEDSAVYLCASSLPPRRGGDGELFFGEGSRLTVL.

V and J are TRBV15 and TRBJ2-2; either TRBD1 or TRBD2 may supply D (6 bases each). The germline V and J ends were trimmed by 7 bases and 4 bases, with 19 bases remaining between them. Germline values: CDR1 LNHNV, CDR2 YYDKDF (reference sequence). The CDR3 extends over 16 amino acids. CDR3 sequence (DNA): TGTGCCACCACCAAAGAGGGGGGTAGTAGCACCGGGGAGCTGTTTTTT. This translates into CATTKEGGSSTGELFF.

The chain recombines TRBV18 with TRBJ1-2, with D possibly TRBD1 on 5 matching bases. Per germline, CDR1 KGHSH and CDR2 LQKENI. This CDR3 spans 15 amino acids. Trimming removed 2 bases at V and 4 bases at J, with 14 bases between. DNA for the CDR3: TGTGCCAGCTCACCAGCTTCGTTTGGGGCCTATGGCTACACCTTC. It yields the protein CASSPASFGAYGYTF.

The rearrangement uses TRBV9 and TRBJ2-3, with TRBD2 identical over 11 bases. The V segment lost 3 bases and the J segment 0 bases; nucleotides outside the gene matches: 3. The germline gives CDR1 SGDLS, CDR2 YYNGEE. This CDR3 region has 16 residues. CDR3 bases: TGTGCCAGCAGCGCGGGACTAGCGGTAAGCACAGATACGCAGTATTTT. Protein sequence: CASSAGLAVSTDTQYF.

The gene calls are TRBV27 and TRBJ1-2; TRBD1 matches at 11 bases. Germline CDR1 is MNHEY and CDR2 is SMNVEV (reference sequence). The ends lost 5 bases at V and 4 bases at J; junction bases unmatched: 3. The CDR3 contains 14 residues. DNA for the CDR3: TGTGCCAGCAGTAGGACAGGGGGCGGCTATGGCTACACCTTC. Protein product: CASSRTGGGYGYTF.

The gene calls are TRBV5-1 and TRBJ2-7; D call uncertain. Trimming shortened V by 0 bases and J by 7 bases, and 17 bases separated the two germline ends. Germline values: CDR1 SGHRS, CDR2 YFSETQ. This CDR3 spans 15 amino acids. CDR3 in amino acids: CASSLVPKIDSEQYF. The CDR3 coding sequence is TGCGCCAGCAGCTTGGTCCCCAAAATAGACTCTGAGCAGTACTTC.

The chain couples TRBV7-2 to TRBJ1-2; 10 bases fit TRBD1. This CDR3 is built from 17 residues. Germline trimming cut 5 bases from V and 5 bases from J; bases unmatched to any gene: 14. Per the germline V gene, CDR1 is SGHTA and CDR2 is FQGNSA. The CDR3 bases are TGTGCCAGCAGCCTCAGGCAGGGGGACAGGGGACCATATGGCTACACCTTC. Its translation is CASSLRQGDRGPYGYTF.

This chain joins TRBV6-5 and TRBJ1-4; 7 positions agree with TRBD1. The CDR3 runs 11 residues. Per the germline V gene, CDR1 is MNHEY and CDR2 is SVGAGI. J gave up 8 bases and V 8 bases, and 2 bases lay outside the gene matches. The CDR3: CASRRGEKLFF. The CDR3 DNA follows: TGTGCCAGCCGCAGGGGGGAAAAACTGTTTTTT.

The chain couples TRBV19 to TRBJ2-1; 9 bases fit TRBD2. V shed 5 bases and J 1 base; nucleotides not matched to a gene: 3. The germline gives CDR1 LNHDA, CDR2 SQIVND (reference sequence). CDR3 size: 15 residues. As DNA, the CDR3 is TGTGCCAGTAGTCTTAGCGGGAGATCCTACAATGAGCAGTTCTTC. It is translated as CASSLSGRSYNEQFF.

The V call is TRBV19, the J call TRBJ2-2; D perhaps matches TRBD1 (6 bases). V dropped 5 bases and J dropped 8 bases, with 15 bases sitting between them. Germline CDR1 and CDR2: LNHDA and SQIVND (reference sequence). The CDR3 loop spans 14 amino acids. The CDR3 nucleotides read TGTGCCAGTAGTGCACAGGGAAGGACGGGGGAGCTGTTTTTT. Protein sequence: CASSAQGRTGELFF.

The rearrangement joins TRBV5-5 to TRBJ2-1; 8 nucleotides align to TRBD1. Germline V CDR1 and CDR2: SGHKS, YYEKEE (reference sequence). The J segment lost 2 bases and the V segment lost 4 bases, leaving 5 bases of the junction unmatched. CDR3 length: 15 residues. The CDR3 nucleotides read TGTGCCAGCAGCCCCGGACAGGGACCCTACAATGAGCAGTTCTTC. Protein product: CASSPGQGPYNEQFF. Based on the CDR3 plus reference TRBV5-5 and TRBJ2-1, the full variable domain is DAGVTQSPTHLIKTRGQQVTLRCSPISGHKSVSWYQQVLGQGPQFIFQYYEKEERGRGNFPDRFSARQFPNYSSELNVNALLLGDSALYLCASSPGQGPYNEQFFGPGTRLTVL.

The chain has TRBV6-6 and TRBJ1-5, with 7 positions matching TRBD1. CDR3 length: 16 residues. Unmatched junction bases numbered 11, after V lost 6 bases and J lost 3 bases. Germline V gives CDR1 MNHNY, CDR2 SVGAGI (reference sequence). For the CDR3, the DNA is TGTGCCAGCAGCAAAAGTACCGGGACAGACAATCAGCCCCAGCATTTT. Its translation is CASSKSTGTDNQPQHF.

The count of this clone is one. V usage is TRBV27 and J usage is TRBJ2-1, with a tentative D call TRBD2 (6 bases). The germline gives CDR1 MNHEY, CDR2 SMNVEV (reference sequence). V was pared by 5 bases and J by 3 bases, with 17 bases between. The CDR3 spans 16 residues. DNA of the CDR3: TGTGCCAGCAGTCGGAAGACTAGTGGGTTCTACAATGAGCAGTTCTTC. As protein: CASSRKTSGFYNEQFF.

The chain joins TRBV2 to TRBJ1-2; D possibly corresponds to TRBD1 (6 bases). This CDR3 is built from 14 residues. Trimming stripped 7 bases from V and 3 bases from J, with 15 bases between. Germline V lookup: CDR1 SNHLY, CDR2 FYNNEI. CDR3 DNA sequence: TGTGCCAGCACTTACACCAGGGGCTACTATGGCTACACCTTC. Its protein is CASTYTRGYYGYTF.

The rearrangement uses TRBV6-1 and TRBJ2-7; 10 bases are shared with TRBD1. The CDR3 consists of 15 residues. V lost 7 bases, J lost 6 bases, and 12 bases stayed unmatched. From germline, CDR1 is MNHNS and CDR2 SASEGT. The chain's CDR3 is CASTMGQGKWGEQYF. DNA for the CDR3: TGTGCCAGCACGATGGGACAGGGGAAATGGGGCGAGCAGTACTTC.

The chain carries TRBV27 and TRBJ2-5; 10 positions match TRBD2. J lost 4 bases, V lost 1 base, and 6 bases had no gene match. Germline CDR1 MNHEY, CDR2 SMNVEV (reference sequence). The CDR3 runs to 16 residues. CDR3 loop: CASSLWQAGGPETQYF. CDR3 DNA sequence: TGTGCCAGCAGTTTATGGCAAGCGGGAGGGCCAGAGACCCAGTACTTC.

The chain employs TRBV2 and TRBJ1-3; the D gene is possibly TRBD1 (6 bases). The CDR3 is 14 residues long. The V and J ends lost 8 bases and 4 bases respectively, with 15 bases between them. The V gene's germline CDR1 is SNHLY and CDR2 FYNNEI. CDR3 nucleotides: TGTGCCAGCCTGCAAGAGGACAGAGGAAACACCATATATTTT. It yields the protein CASLQEDRGNTIYF.

The chain couples TRBV19 to TRBJ1-1; D is unclear. Looked up from germline, CDR1 is LNHDA and CDR2 is SQIVND (reference sequence). The V and J ends lost 9 bases and 0 bases respectively, with 14 bases between them. The CDR3 spans 14 residues. Written as DNA, the CDR3 is TGTGCCAGCTCCGCCCTGAGGATGAACACTGAAGCTTTCTTT. It encodes CASSALRMNTEAFF.

The chain recombines TRBV7-7 with TRBJ2-1; tentative D call: TRBD2 (6 bases). CDR1 and CDR2 from the germline V gene are SSHAT and FNYEAQ (reference sequence). The CDR3 spans 18 residues. Trimming took off 5 bases at V and 11 bases at J, with 31 bases between the two ends. CDR3 sequence: CASSPIPAGGTYPAQQFF. In nucleotides, the CDR3 is TGTGCCAGCAGCCCCATCCCAGCCGGCGGGACTTATCCCGCCCAGCAGTTCTTC.

The chain employs TRBV28 and TRBJ2-2, with D possibly TRBD2 on 9 matching bases. This CDR3 comprises 18 residues. CDR1 and CDR2 from the germline V gene are MDHEN and SYDVKM. The V end was cut by 4 bases, the J end by 0 bases, with 18 bases between. CDR3 DNA sequence: TGTGCCAGCAGTTCCCAGGGGGCGGGAGGGCCGAACACCGGGGAGCTGTTTTTT. This codes for CASSSQGAGGPNTGELFF.

The rearrangement uses TRBV5-5 and TRBJ2-5, with 7 bases matching TRBD2. This CDR3 has 14 amino acids. After removal of 1 base from V and 2 bases from J, the junction contained 2 bases not matched to a gene. CDR1 and CDR2 from the germline V gene are SGHKS and YYEKEE (reference sequence). The DNA of the CDR3 is TGTGCCAGCAGCTTGAGGCGGGGGCAAGAGACCCAGTACTTC. This sequence encodes CASSLRRGQETQYF.

The rearrangement joins TRBV18 to TRBJ2-1; TRBD2 matches at 11 bases. Germline V lookup: CDR1 KGHSH, CDR2 LQKENI. J lost 6 bases, V lost 3 bases, and 7 bases had no gene match. The CDR3 sequence is 16 residues long. CDR3 amino acids: CASSPLAGGIVNEQFF. CDR3 sequence (DNA): TGTGCCAGCTCACCGTTAGCGGGGGGGATCGTCAATGAGCAGTTCTTC.

The chain combines TRBV4-2 with TRBJ2-7; tentative D call: TRBD2 (6 bases). With 1 base removed from V and 7 bases from J, the gap between germline ends came to 11 bases. Germline loops: CDR1 LGHNA, CDR2 YNFKEQ. The length of the CDR3 is 13 residues. CDR3 loop: CASSQVLAAEQYF. In DNA form, the CDR3 reads TGTGCCAGCAGCCAAGTTTTAGCGGCAGAGCAGTACTTC.

This CDR3 reads CASSLQGEAFF. In DNA form, the CDR3 reads TGTGCCAGCAGTTTACAGGGTGAAGCTTTCTTT. The V and J genes are TRBV28 and TRBJ1-1; D perhaps matches TRBD1 (5 bases). Trimming took 2 bases from V and 7 from J, leaving 5 bases between them. Germline V gene sequence: CDR1 MDHEN, CDR2 SYDVKM. The CDR3 consists of 11 residues.

The chain combines TRBV27 with TRBJ2-5; D remains ambiguous. V was shortened by 3 bases and J by 5 bases, with 10 bases between the two germline ends. The CDR3 runs to 13 residues. Germline-derived CDR1 and CDR2 are MNHEY and SMNVEV (reference sequence). CDR3 nucleotides: TGTGCCAGCAGTTTCTTTCGAGATGAGACCCAGTACTTC. It codes for CASSFFRDETQYF.